The 3 T cell receptor beta chains below all came from one sample that was sequenced in a study of identical twins. One entry per CDR3 protein results from TCRdb running MiXCR on the 5' RACE reads. The sample comprises approximately 240,000 distinct CDR3 sequences, 11% to 15% of which are singletons, and 8.5% to 10% rests with the top ten. Sequenced: memory (CD45RO+) T cells sorted from blood. The receptors were gathered from a young woman in good health.

This clonotype was observed a few times. This chain joins TRBV29-1 and TRBJ1-2; TRBD1 might be the D (5 bases). V lost 0 bases and J lost 10, with 9 bases in between. Germline V gives CDR1 SQVTM, CDR2 ANQGSEA. This CDR3 is 11 amino acids long. In nucleotides, the CDR3 is TGCAGCGTTGAAGAAGGGGCCTACTACACCTTC. It translates to CSVEEGAYYTF.

This clonotype has more than one count but fewer than ten. The chain has TRBV5-1 and TRBJ2-5, with 12 bases matching TRBD2. Trimming took 0 bases from V and 5 from J; bases not matched to a gene: 5. The CDR3 has 16 residues. Germline V gives CDR1 SGHRS, CDR2 YFSETQ. The chain's CDR3 is CASSLALGTSGETQYF. In DNA form, the CDR3 reads TGCGCCAGCAGCTTGGCCTTAGGGACTAGCGGGGAGACCCAGTACTTC.

This clonotype was seen many times. CDR3 protein: CASGQINYGYTF. CDR3 in DNA: TGTGCCAGCGGACAAATTAACTATGGCTACACCTTC. This chain joins TRBV6-2 or TRBV6-3 and TRBJ1-2; weak D call: TRBD1 (5 bases). The CDR3 loop spans 12 amino acids. Germline lookup yields CDR1 MNHEY and CDR2 SVGEGT. Trimming removed 8 bases from V and 1 base from J, with 8 bases in between.